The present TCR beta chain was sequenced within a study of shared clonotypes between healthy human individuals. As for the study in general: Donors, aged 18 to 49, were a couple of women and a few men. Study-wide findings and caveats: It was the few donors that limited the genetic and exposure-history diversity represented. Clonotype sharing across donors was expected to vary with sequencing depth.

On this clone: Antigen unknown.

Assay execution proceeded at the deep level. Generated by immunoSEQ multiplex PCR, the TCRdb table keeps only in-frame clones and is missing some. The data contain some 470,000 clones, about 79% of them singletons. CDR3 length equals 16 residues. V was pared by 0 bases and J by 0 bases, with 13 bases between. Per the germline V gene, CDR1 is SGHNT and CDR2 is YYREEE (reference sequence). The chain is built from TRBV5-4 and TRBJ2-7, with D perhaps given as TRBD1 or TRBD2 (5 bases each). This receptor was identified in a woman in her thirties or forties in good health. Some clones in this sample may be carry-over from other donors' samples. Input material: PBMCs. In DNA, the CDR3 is TGTGCCAGCAGCTTGGACCGGGACCCAGGCTCCTACGAGCAGTACTTC. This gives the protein CASSLDRDPGSYEQYF.